Included here is one T cell receptor beta chain sequence, with context. This specimen belongs to a study of blood T cell repertoires in COVID-19. Study in general: The cDNA or gDNA used as material had been derived from T cells, B-cell-depleted T cells, or PBMCs.

Germline loops: CDR1 LGHNA, CDR2 YNFKEQ. V was pared by 4 bases and J by 1 base, with 9 bases between. This CDR3 contains 14 residues. Assay: immunoSEQ multiplex PCR; the TCRdb copy retains only in-frame clones and omits some. The sample lists 50,000 to 75,000 clones, approximately 92% seen once, with approximately 4.2% in the top ten. The receptor's source is a man aged 50 or older with active COVID-19. V is TRBV4-2 and J is TRBJ2-3; tentatively, D is TRBD2 (5 bases). Input material: peripheral blood. In DNA form, the CDR3 reads TGTGCCAGCAGCCCGCGGGCTGGCACAGATACGCAGTATTTT. It codes for CASSPRAGTDTQYF.